A selection of T cell receptor beta chains follows, all from one sample in a study of T cells in tuberculosis. The table came from immunoSEQ multiplex PCR; TCRdb's copy has only in-frame clones and leaves some out. This table has approximately 28,000 clones, roughly 93% appearing once. The sequenced material came from PBMCs. The origin of the receptors is a donor between 10 and 35 years old with latent tuberculosis or without tuberculosis infection. The CDR3 runs from the conserved cysteine through the conserved F or W.

j_call v_call cdr3_aa
TRBJ2-1 TRBV11-2 CASRGISGTRAEQFF
TRBJ2-7 TRBV14 CASSPRAGVSYEQYF
TRBJ2-7 TRBV28 CASSSRYEQYF
TRBJ1-2 TRBV2 CASMIPGNYGYTF
TRBJ1-2 TRBV27 CASSLRQGDNYGYTF
TRBJ2-1 TRBV28 CASRSGKGFWDNEQFF
TRBJ2-7 TRBV28 CASSLGGTGSDEQYF
TRBJ2-5 TRBV27 CASSLHRGRETQYF
TRBJ1-4 TRBV28 CASSQGQLNEKLFF
TRBJ2-1 TRBV5-1 CASSSGSGSEQFF
TRBJ2-7 TRBV12-2 CASREELAGVGEQYF
TRBJ2-5 TRBV27 CASSYSAQGTQYF
TRBJ2-3 TRBV1 CTSRLGTSGSSTDTQYF
TRBJ1-5 TRBV5-5 CASSLHNQPQHF
TRBJ1-6 TRBV2 CASRGTGYNSPLHF
TRBJ2-1 TRBV20-1 CSVGGDNEQFF
TRBJ1-4 TRBV9 CASSAQDRGDEKLFF
TRBJ2-1 TRBV11-2 CASSLARLAGNEQFF
TRBJ2-5 TRBV5-1 CASSLDTQETQYF
TRBJ2-3 TRBV2 CASSEGSSGGWDTQYF
TRBJ1-3 TRBV30 CAWSVVHGSQVFVAGNTIYF
TRBJ1-3 TRBV5-5 CASSFSVGNTIYF
TRBJ2-7 TRBV5-1 CASSLGFSDRAYEQYF
TRBJ1-2 TRBV5-1 CASSPRGNGYTF
TRBJ1-2 TRBV7-2 CASSFQVRPAGYTF
TRBJ1-5 TRBV28 CASSQDRGQLQHF
TRBJ2-5 TRBV7-2 CASSLFREETQYF
TRBJ2-7 TRBV11-3 CASSSTILAGIYEQYF
TRBJ2-7 TRBV2 CASSELAGGENEQYF
TRBJ2-1 TRBV4-3 CASSQEGVGEQFF
TRBJ1-3 TRBV9 CASSGGHGPGNTIYF
TRBJ1-5 TRBV1 CTSSQGVTENQPQHF
TRBJ2-1 TRBV5-1 CASSRGTSGGFDNEQFF
TRBJ2-7 TRBV27 CASSPLGLGGGESKQYF
TRBJ1-1 TRBV28 CASSFETGGVTEAFF
TRBJ2-3 TRBV5-1 CASSPWGDSGTDTQYF
TRBJ1-6 TRBV18 CASSPPTGSVYNSPLHF
TRBJ2-3 TRBV7-2 CASSSSVSTDTQYF
TRBJ1-2 TRBV7-9 CASSLVRTVGRYGYTF
TRBJ2-5 TRBV18 CASSTGEEETQYF
TRBJ1-1 TRBV29-1 CSVGRDENTEAFF
TRBJ1-2 TRBV7-2 CASSLTGPTGVNYGYTF
TRBJ2-3 TRBV27 CASSGASTDTQYF
TRBJ2-1 TRBV25-1 CASSPGTGSGIRHNEQFF
TRBJ1-6 TRBV7-3 CASSSPGSPLHF
TRBJ1-2 TRBV29-1 CSVTGGRGYTF
TRBJ2-1 TRBV5-1 CASSLDTSGSDEQFF
TRBJ2-7 TRBV7-2 CASSPRTGDHEQYF
TRBJ2-1 TRBV9 CASSSHRGQSGRPNINEQFF
TRBJ2-2 TRBV11-3 CASSLGTNANTGELFF
TRBJ1-6 TRBV7-8 CASRRVGRVSYNSPLHF
TRBJ2-7 TRBV11-1 CASSTSGSVYEQYF
TRBJ2-7 TRBV6-5 CASTPTSAGEQYF
TRBJ1-3 TRBV4-3 CASSRLTGQQNTIYF
TRBJ2-2 TRBV27 CASSSRFGQSTGELFF